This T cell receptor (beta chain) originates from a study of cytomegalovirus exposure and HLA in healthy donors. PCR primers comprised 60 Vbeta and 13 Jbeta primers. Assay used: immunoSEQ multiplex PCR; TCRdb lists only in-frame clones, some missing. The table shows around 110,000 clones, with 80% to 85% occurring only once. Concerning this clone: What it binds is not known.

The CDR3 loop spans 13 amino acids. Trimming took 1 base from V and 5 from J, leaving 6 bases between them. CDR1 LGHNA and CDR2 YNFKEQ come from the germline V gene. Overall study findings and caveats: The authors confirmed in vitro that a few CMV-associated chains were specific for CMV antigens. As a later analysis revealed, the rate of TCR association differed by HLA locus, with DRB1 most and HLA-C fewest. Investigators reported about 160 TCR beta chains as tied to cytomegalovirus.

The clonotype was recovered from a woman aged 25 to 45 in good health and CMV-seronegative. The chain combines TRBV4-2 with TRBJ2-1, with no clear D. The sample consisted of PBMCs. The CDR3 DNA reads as TGTGCCAGCAGCCAAGTGTTAGACAATGAGCAGTTCTTC. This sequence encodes CASSQVLDNEQFF.